The 20 T cell receptor beta chains below come from one sample, sequenced in a study of neurological immune-mediated disorders. Using its own MiXCR run on the 5' RACE reads, TCRdb lists one record per CDR3 protein. Altogether about 62,000 distinct CDR3 sequences are present, around 5.2% being singletons, with the ten largest covering around 3.5%. The sequenced sample was PBMCs. Receptor source: a woman between 50 and 59 years old with multiple sclerosis.

This clonotype was seen ten or more times. An end of the junction differs from the germline gene, which may be a read error. The V gene is TRBV5-1, the J gene TRBJ1-6; D ambiguous. The CDR3 has 14 residues. Germline V lookup: CDR1 SGHRS, CDR2 YFSETQ. The CDR3 DNA is TGCGCCAGCAGCTTGGGGGTGGCCAATTCACCCCTCAACTTT. Amino acid sequence: CASSLGVANSPLNF.

This clonotype showed up just a few times. Here the CDR3 reads CASSWGQGSLETQYF. The CDR3 bases are TGTGCCAGCAGCTGGGGACAGGGAAGTTTGGAGACCCAGTACTTC. The chain recombines TRBV5-6 with TRBJ2-5; 9 bases agree with TRBD1. The CDR3 contains 15 residues. V gave up 3 bases and J gave up 5 bases; unmatched junction bases: 8. From germline, CDR1 is SGHDT and CDR2 YYEEEE.

This clonotype has at least ten counts. The V gene is TRBV12-3 or TRBV12-4, the J gene TRBJ2-1, with D unresolved. V lost 6 bases and J 15 bases, leaving 15 bases between the germline ends. The length of the CDR3 is 11 residues. The CDR3 coding sequence is TGTGCCAGCAGCCAGGACGCCGCGCGGTTCTTC. Amino acids: CASSQDAARFF.

This clonotype was recorded many times. The rearrangement links TRBV6-2 or TRBV6-3 to TRBJ2-1, with 9 bases identical to TRBD2. J lost 8 bases, V lost 6 bases, and 11 bases had no gene match. CDR3 size: 15 residues. Germline CDR1 is MNHEY and CDR2 is SVGEGT. The CDR3 nucleotides read TGTGCCAGCAGCCGAAGAGGCGGGGGGGCCGATGAGCAGTTCTTC. It translates to CASSRRGGGADEQFF.

Many counts were recorded for this clonotype. The chain uses TRBV12-3 or TRBV12-4 and TRBJ2-2, with a weak D call TRBD1 (6 bases). Trimming stripped 5 bases from V and 5 bases from J, with 12 bases between. CDR3 length: 14 amino acids. DNA of the CDR3: TGTGCCAGCAGTCGCCTTACAGGGACCGGGGAGCTGTTTTTT. Encoded protein: CASSRLTGTGELFF.

The sample holds many counts of this clonotype. The chain has TRBV12-3 or TRBV12-4 and TRBJ2-7, with TRBD2 as a possible D gene (5 bases). This CDR3 comprises 13 residues. The V end lost 1 base, the J end lost 3 bases, and 7 bases lay between the germline ends. CDR3 in amino acids: CASSLVRGYEQYF. The CDR3 DNA reads TGTGCCAGCAGTTTAGTTCGGGGCTACGAGCAGTACTTC.

The table lists this clonotype with many counts. The V and J genes are TRBV20-1 and TRBJ1-2, with D hard to call. V dropped 3 bases and J dropped 2 bases, with 4 bases sitting between them. The germline gives CDR1 DFQATT, CDR2 SNEGSKA (reference sequence). This CDR3 is 11 amino acids long. This CDR3 reads CSASQNYGYTF. CDR3 nucleotides: TGCAGTGCTAGCCAAAACTATGGCTACACCTTC.

The table lists this clonotype with many counts. The V and J genes are TRBV6-2 or TRBV6-3 and TRBJ1-1, with D possibly matching TRBD1 (5 bases). Looked up from germline, CDR1 is MNHEY and CDR2 is SVGEGT. This CDR3 is 12 amino acids long. V shed 5 bases and J shed 7 bases, with 11 bases lying between them. CDR3 protein: CASSTWDLEAFF. The DNA of the CDR3 is TGTGCCAGCAGTACTTGGGACCTTGAAGCTTTCTTT.

This clonotype appeared many times. CDR3 sequence (DNA): TGCGCCAGCAGCACGGGGACAGCCGATAACTATGGCTACACCTTC. It codes for CASSTGTADNYGYTF. V usage is TRBV5-1 and J usage is TRBJ1-2, with 7 bases identical to TRBD1. This CDR3 region has 15 residues. Looked up from germline, CDR1 is SGHRS and CDR2 is YFSETQ. Germline trimming cut 4 bases from V and 1 base from J; bases unmatched to any gene: 7.

In this sample, this clonotype turned up many times. The chain is built from TRBV7-6 and TRBJ1-1, with 7 bases identical to TRBD1. This CDR3 is built from 15 residues. Unmatched junction bases numbered 8, after V lost 0 bases and J lost 7 bases. In germline, CDR1 is SGHVS, CDR2 FNYEAQ. The CDR3 coding sequence is TGTGCCAGCAGCTTAGCGACCGGACAGGCGATTGAAGCTTTCTTT. Protein product: CASSLATGQAIEAFF.

This clonotype was counted many times. This chain connects TRBV3-1 to TRBJ2-4, with TRBD2 as a possible D gene (6 bases). Looked up from germline, CDR1 is LGHDT and CDR2 is YNNKEL (reference sequence). The CDR3 is made up of 16 amino acids. The V gene lost 1 base and the J gene lost 8 bases, with 18 bases spanning the gap. In DNA form, the CDR3 reads TGTGCCAGCAGCCAAGGGGCCCTCCTCGGAGGGGACATTCAGTACTTC. Translated, it gives CASSQGALLGGDIQYF.

This clonotype was detected many times. The CDR3 reads CASSLTQLGNSYEQYF. The CDR3 DNA reads as TGCGCCAGCAGCCTGACCCAATTGGGAAACTCCTACGAGCAGTACTTC. This chain uses TRBV4-1 with TRBJ2-7, with D hard to call. This CDR3 comprises 16 residues. Germline V gene sequence: CDR1 MGHRA, CDR2 YSYEKL. V shed 4 bases and J shed 0 bases, with 16 bases lying between them.

This clonotype was detected many times. This sequence joins TRBV3-1 and TRBJ1-1, with unresolved D. The CDR3 runs to 15 residues. Germline CDR1 reads LGHDT; CDR2 reads YNNKEL (reference sequence). The V end was cut by 5 bases, the J end by 2 bases, with 15 bases between. The CDR3 DNA reads TGTGCCAGCAGCTTAAGGAGCATGGGTAACACTGAAGCTTTCTTT. Protein: CASSLRSMGNTEAFF.

This clonotype was observed a few times. V gene TRBV6-6 combines with J gene TRBJ2-1; 7 positions agree with TRBD1. The CDR3 covers 15 residues. V lost 6 bases and J lost 4; bases outside the gene matches: 9. Germline V lookup: CDR1 MNHNY, CDR2 SVGAGI (reference sequence). CDR3 in amino acids: CASRRPGQIYNEQFF. The CDR3 DNA reads TGTGCCAGCAGACGTCCGGGACAGATATACAATGAGCAGTTCTTC.

This clonotype was seen ten or more times. V is TRBV28 and J is TRBJ2-7; 7 bases are a match to TRBD2. Germline V gives CDR1 MDHEN, CDR2 SYDVKM. This CDR3 is 14 amino acids long. The V gene end was trimmed by 3 bases and the J gene end by 4 bases; junction bases not matched to a gene: 6. The CDR3 sequence is CASSLGGKIYEQYF. The CDR3 bases are TGTGCCAGCAGTTTGGGGGGGAAGATTTACGAGCAGTACTTC. Complete variable domain (other parts from reference TRBV28 and TRBJ2-7): DVKVTQSSRYLVKRTGEKVFLECVQDMDHENMFWYRQDPGLGLRLIYFSYDVKMKEKGDIPEGYSVSREKKERFSLILESASTNQTSMYLCASSLGGKIYEQYFGPGTRLTVT.

This clonotype was recorded many times. The V call is TRBV5-1, the J call TRBJ2-7; 7 bases line up with TRBD1. Germline V gene sequence: CDR1 SGHRS, CDR2 YFSETQ. There are 16 residues in the CDR3. V dropped 4 bases and J dropped 2; count of bases not matched to a gene: 12. The chain's CDR3 is CASSLRDSVSPYEQYF. The CDR3 bases are TGCGCCAGCAGCCTTAGGGACAGCGTCTCGCCCTACGAGCAGTACTTC.

This clonotype was seen a few times. The chain links TRBV6-6 to TRBJ1-5; 7 bases match TRBD1. V was clipped by 5 bases and J by 4 bases; unmatched bases: 11. Germline V gene data show CDR1 as MNHNY and CDR2 as SVGAGI (reference sequence). CDR3 length: 16 amino acids. CDR3 DNA: TGTGCCAGCAGTAGATCGACAGGGTTTGGGAATCAGCCCCAGCATTTT. It translates to CASSRSTGFGNQPQHF.

Ten or more counts support this clonotype. The chain joins TRBV11-2 to TRBJ2-7, with D perhaps being TRBD1 or TRBD2 (5 bases each). There are 13 residues in the CDR3. Germline V lookup: CDR1 SGHAT, CDR2 FQNNGV. V dropped 1 base and J dropped 6 bases, with 10 bases sitting between them. CDR3 sequence: CASSLVGAAEQYV. CDR3 nucleotide sequence: TGTGCCAGCAGCTTAGTCGGGGCAGCCGAGCAGTACGTC.

This clonotype has ten or more counts. The chain has TRBV20-1 and TRBJ2-7; D is ambiguous. The CDR3 runs to 12 residues. Trimming pared 6 bases from V and 5 bases from J, leaving 14 bases between. Germline CDR1 and CDR2: DFQATT and SNEGSKA (reference sequence). CDR3 DNA sequence: TGCAGTGCCCCAGTCGTGTTTGACGAGCAGTACTTC. The encoded protein is CSAPVVFDEQYF.

CDR3 bases: TGTGCCAGCAGCAGGACCGGACTTAACACCGGGGAGCTGTTTTTT. Translated, it gives CASSRTGLNTGELFF. The V gene is TRBV11-2, the J gene TRBJ2-2; D perhaps matches TRBD2 (5 bases). This CDR3 region has 15 residues. Germline V lookup: CDR1 SGHAT, CDR2 FQNNGV. V gave up 5 bases and J gave up 2 bases, with 12 bases separating them.